These T cell receptor beta chains were read from a single sample in a study of T cell repertoires in cytomegalovirus infection. TCRdb processed the reads anew with MiXCR; each CDR3 protein has one entry. The repertoire consists of about 83,000 distinct CDR3 sequences, with 20% to 30% occurring once and the leading ten covering 50%. No cognate antigen is known for these TCRs. Specimen: CD8+ T cells from cultured PBMCs, collected from culture after CMV antigen stimulation. Every receptor here comes from a human donor in good health (CMV status not recorded). Some clones in this sample may be carry-over from other donors' samples. Both conserved end residues are part of each CDR3. Fields, in order: clone size, D gene, J gene, V gene, CDR3 DNA, CDR3 protein. The D gene is left open where the match is weak. Size tells how often a clone was seen (once, few, many) or the class of an expanded clone, and some rows leave it out.

few TRBD1 TRBJ2-7 TRBV12-5 TGTGCTAGTGGTCCAGACCCGACAGGGGCGGGCGAGCAGTACTTC CASGPDPTGAGEQYF
- - TRBJ1-2 TRBV7-3 TGTGCCAGCAGTTCTAGCGGGGGCGGCTATGGCTACACCTTC CASSSSGGGYGYTF
- - TRBJ2-4 TRBV6-2/TRBV6-3 TGTGCCAGCAGGGGGCTACAAAACATTCAGTACTTC CASRGLQNIQYF
- - TRBJ2-7 TRBV10-3 TGTGCCATCGGGGGATCCGGGTACGAGCAGTACTTC CAIGGSGYEQYF
few - TRBJ1-5 TRBV27 TGTGCCAGCAGTTTATCTCACGGGGATGGGGTTAGGGCTAATCAGCCCCAGCATTTT CASSLSHGDGVRANQPQHF
few - TRBJ1-4 TRBV5-6 TGTGCCAGCAGCTTTACCGCGGGACTCAGGGGTGGTAATGAAAAACTGTTTTTT CASSFTAGLRGGNEKLFF
- - TRBJ2-3 TRBV5-6 TGTGCCAGCAGCTTGAGGACTCTCACAGATACGCAGTATTTT CASSLRTLTDTQYF
many - TRBJ2-2 TRBV12-3/TRBV12-4 TGTGCCAGCAGTTTAATCGGCGGGGAGCTGTTTTTT CASSLIGGELFF
- TRBD2 TRBJ2-3 TRBV28 TGTGCCAGCAGCATTATCGAGCGGACTAGCGGGGGAACAGATACGCAGTATTTT CASSIIERTSGGTDTQYF
- - TRBJ1-5 TRBV6-8 TGTGCCAGCAGTTACCGGTTTGGGGGGACTCAGCCCCAGCATTTT CASSYRFGGTQPQHF
many - TRBJ2-7 TRBV7-8 TGTGCCAGCAGCTTAGCAGGTCTAGCGGAGCAGTACTTC CASSLAGLAEQYF
- - TRBJ2-7 TRBV6-4 TGTGCCAGCAGTGAGCAGGCGGAAGACTACGAGCAGTACTTC CASSEQAEDYEQYF
few - TRBJ2-1 TRBV6-5 TGTGCCAGCAGTTACTCGGAAGAGCAGTTCTTC CASSYSEEQFF
many - TRBJ1-2 TRBV12-3/TRBV12-4 TGTGCCATTTCGGTACAGGGCGACTATGGCTACACCTTC CAISVQGDYGYTF
- TRBD2 TRBJ2-3 TRBV7-9 TGTGCCATTAGCGGGGGGACAGATACGCAGTATTTT CAISGGTDTQYF
few TRBD2 TRBJ2-5 TRBV20-1 TGCAGTGCTAGAGGTTATCCGGGACTAGCGGACCAAGAGACCCAGTACTTC CSARGYPGLADQETQYF
- - TRBJ2-1 TRBV5-6 TGTGCCAGCAGCTTAAGGCCAGACGCGGGTGAGCAGTTCTTC CASSLRPDAGEQFF
- TRBD1 TRBJ2-5 TRBV28 TGTGCCAGCAGTCCGGGGACAGGGGGCGATGAGACCCAGTACTTC CASSPGTGGDETQYF
- - TRBJ1-3 TRBV12-5 TGTGCTAGTGGTTTGGCGGGGGGCCACTCTGGAAACACCATATATTTT CASGLAGGHSGNTIYF
many TRBD1 TRBJ1-2 TRBV19 TGTGCCAATACGACAGGGATTAACTATGGCTACACCTTC CANTTGINYGYTF
- TRBD2 TRBJ2-5 TRBV5-4 TGTGCCAGCAGCCCCGGGACTAGTGACGAGACCCAGTACTTC CASSPGTSDETQYF
few TRBD1 TRBJ2-1 TRBV10-3 TGTGCCAGTCGGACAGGAAACCACAATGAGCAGTTCTTC CASRTGNHNEQFF
- - TRBJ1-1 TRBV7-9 TGTGCCAGCAGCTTAGCCCCAGGGGTGAACACTGAAGCTTTCTTT CASSLAPGVNTEAFF
many - TRBJ2-7 TRBV7-3 TGTGCCAGCAGCCCGTGGACCGGGCCCACGACTTACGAGCAGTACTTC CASSPWTGPTTYEQYF
- TRBD2 TRBJ2-7 TRBV5-4 TGTGCCGGCAGCTTGGATGACGGGGGGGCCCACTACGAGCAGTACTTC CAGSLDDGGAHYEQYF
few TRBD1 TRBJ1-5 TRBV24-1 TGTGCCACCAGTGATGCAGGGACAGACAATCAGCCCCAGCATTTT CATSDAGTDNQPQHF
many - TRBJ2-6 TRBV28 TGTGCCAGCAGTTTTTGGGGGGTAGCCGGGGCCAACGTCCTGACTTTC CASSFWGVAGANVLTF
few TRBD1 TRBJ1-1 TRBV6-5 TGTGCCAGCAGTTCCCCCACAGGGGGCGGGACTGAAGCTTTCTTT CASSSPTGGGTEAFF
- - TRBJ1-1 TRBV27 TGTGCCAGCAGGGCGACAGGCATAAACACTGAAGCTTTCTTT CASRATGINTEAFF
few - TRBJ2-7 TRBV20-1 TGCAGTGCTAGAGATCTGTCAGGATCCCACGAGCAGTACTTC CSARDLSGSHEQYF
few TRBD1 TRBJ1-6 TRBV20-1 TGCAGTGCTTCGGACCAGGGGGCTGGTAATTCACCCCTCCACTTT CSASDQGAGNSPLHF
few - TRBJ2-7 TRBV4-3 TGCGCCAGCAGCCAAGATGCCGGTCCGGACGAGCAGTACTTC CASSQDAGPDEQYF
- - TRBJ1-1 TRBV9 TGTGCCAGCAGCGAGGGAGGGAGAACTGAAGCTTTCTTT CASSEGGRTEAFF
- - TRBJ1-6 TRBV4-1 TGCGCCAGCAGCCGAGATGGCGGCCGGGAAAGATATAATTCACCCCTCCACTTT CASSRDGGRERYNSPLHF
few - TRBJ1-1 TRBV4-2 TGTGCCAGCAGCCTGGGGTGGTCAGAAGCTTTCTTT CASSLGWSEAFF